This T cell receptor (beta chain) is drawn from a study of T cell clones after liver transplantation. About the study: Three of the eight recipients were HCV-positive; the rest had non-autoimmune, non-viral transplant indications. Standard immunosuppression, with no induction, continued until 12-24 months after transplant.

The method was immunoSEQ multiplex PCR; TCRdb's version includes in-frame clones alone and lacks a portion of them. Of about 33,000 clones in the sample, approximately 96% were seen once. In germline, CDR1 is DFQATT, CDR2 SNEGSKA (reference sequence). This CDR3 is 11 amino acids long. V was trimmed by 6 bases and J by 6 bases, leaving 9 bases between them. The receptor was isolated from a human patient who received a liver transplant. T cells may partly derive from the graft donor. This material consisted of CD8+ T cells from blood, taken 12 months after liver transplant. The chain carries TRBV20-1 and TRBJ2-1; D ambiguous. This CDR3 reads CSAPQGNEQFF. The CDR3 region has the DNA TGCAGTGCCCCTCAAGGCAATGAGCAGTTCTTC.